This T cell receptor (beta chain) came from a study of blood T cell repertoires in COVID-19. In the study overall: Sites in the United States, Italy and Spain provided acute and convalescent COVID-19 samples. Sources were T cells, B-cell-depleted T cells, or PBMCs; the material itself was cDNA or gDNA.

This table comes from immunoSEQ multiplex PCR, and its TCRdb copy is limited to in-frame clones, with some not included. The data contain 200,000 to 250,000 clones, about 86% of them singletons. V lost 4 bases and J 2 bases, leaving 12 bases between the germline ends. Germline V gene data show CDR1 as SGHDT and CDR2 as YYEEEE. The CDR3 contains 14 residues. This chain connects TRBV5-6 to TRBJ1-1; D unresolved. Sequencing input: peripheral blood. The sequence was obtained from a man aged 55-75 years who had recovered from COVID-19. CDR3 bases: TGTGCCAGCAGCCCAAAGCCCGTTAACACTGAAGCTTTCTTT. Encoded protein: CASSPKPVNTEAFF.